This T cell receptor beta chain came from a study of shared clonotypes between healthy human individuals (dated by TCRdb to 2018 to 2020). Study-level background: A few men and two women, aged 18 to 49 years, made up the cohort. To estimate repertoire size and how much clonotypes are shared between individuals, the study performed deep sequencing of blood TCR repertoires from a few healthy adults. For each donor, CD4 naive and CD4 memory were each given three plates, CD8 naive was given two plates, and CD8 memory was given one plate. To increase sequencing depth and limit assay-specific biases, TCR repertoire library preparation and sequencing were carried out by different laboratories using diverse techniques. Between about 0.85 and 8.9 billion PBMCs per donor were obtained by leukapheresis. Overall results and qualifications from the work: Sampling was restricted to blood, and TCR repertoires in tissue are likely to differ from TCR repertoires in blood. Rarefaction of sorted-subset datasets indicated incomplete sequencing despite the large sequencing depth. Larger estimated clonotype richness was generally found for naive subsets than for memory subsets. Compared with non-shared clonotypes, the clonotypes found in all four sorted-subset donors had higher generation probabilities. Pairwise subsampling led to the expectation that sequencing depth would affect the degree of clonotype sharing among donors. Approximately 5% of naive CD4, 3.5% of naive CD8, approximately 2.2% of memory CD4, and around 0.4% of memory CD8 clonotypes were shared across several donors. The genetic and exposure-history diversity represented was limited by the small number of donors.

The donors were healthy, HIV-negative adults with no recently reported acute infections or vaccinations. Every donor was a Caucasian adult living in Nashville, Tennessee, USA. CD4+ T cells were enriched by magnetic negative selection, after which naive cells were positively selected on CD45RA and the negative fraction was taken as the memory subset. Blood was obtained by leukapheresis, after which PBMCs were separated by Ficoll-Histopaque density gradient centrifugation and cryopreserved in liquid nitrogen vapor phase. Analytical flow cytometry was used to check the purity and quantity of every magnetically sorted T cell population. Genomic DNA was isolated from every sorted fraction and measured by UV absorbance on a Nanodrop 2000c. With regard to this clone: Its specific antigen is unknown. Within one base of it there is no much larger clone, and no base qualities were kept.

TCR CDR3 regions were amplified from genomic DNA by multiplex PCR using the deep immunoSEQ assay. Extracted genomic DNA from each cell subset was spread evenly across all wells of several immunoSEQ 96-well plates, with each plate serving as a replicate. For sorted subsets, approximately 190 ng of genomic DNA, equivalent to roughly 33,000 T cell genomes, went into each replicate PCR. The purified libraries were quantified using a Qubit 3.0 fluorometer, sized with a Bioanalyzer 2100, and then quantified again using the KAPA Library Quantification kit. Every immunoSEQ 96-well plate was sequenced on a dedicated single-read 150-cycle Illumina NextSeq 550 flow cell. In the source study's methods: Because the immunoSEQ output held only junctional sequences and lacked quality scores, the filtering could not match the filtering applied to full-length reads. Sequences were annotated with PyIR, a Python wrapper for IgBLAST v1.9, and V/J genes and CDR3 were assigned using IMGT germline references. Reads were filtered out if the reads had weak V/J assignments (E-value above 1e-6), no CDR3, stop codons, out-of-frame junctions, or ambiguous translated residues. A V3J clonotype was defined by an identical inferred V gene, J gene, and CDR3 amino acid sequence. Percentage overlap between repertoires was computed as shared unique clonotypes divided by the size of the smaller repertoire. Three approaches were used to assess repertoire richness: RTK rarefaction, the Chao1 estimator, and Recon v2.1 estimates of unobserved clonotypes. For all TCRbeta clonotypes obtained by the gDNA method from a handful of donors, generation probabilities were computed with OLGA. Here the immuneACCESS table is served through TCRdb, limited to in-frame sequences with V and J called. Missing clones are a known gap in these copies; in checked studies unresolved V genes cover under half, and the rest lacks a known reason. V and J calls and clone size follow that table, whereas D and trimming were derived from the DNA. The sample records millions of clones, just over 90% of which are singletons. Clones ranked in the top ten supply 0.14% of the sample.

Taken from cysteine to phenylalanine, the CDR3 has 19 residues. CDR3 DNA is the only sequence kept; it has 57 bases, read in frame from the first base. Here V drops 2 bases and J drops 2 bases, and the junction holds 11 bases not matched to any gene. Sequences LNHDA (CDR1) and SQIVND (CDR2) are obtained from the germline V gene (reference sequence). The sequenced sample consisted of naive CD4+ T cells sorted from blood. The cell subset or site label, as the study defines it: CD45RA+ positively selected. The receptor chain draws on TRBV19 and TRBJ2-1; TRBD2 lines up with 11 middle nucleotides. This receptor was obtained from a man younger than 35 in good health. At the DNA level, the sequence is TGTGCCAGTAGTATATCAACTAGCGGGAGAAGGGGGACCTACAATGAGCAGTTCTTC. Translated, it reads CASSISTSGRRGTYNEQFF.